This T cell receptor (beta chain) appears in the sequencing data of a study of T cells in Graves' hyperthyroidism and ophthalmopathy. Using RNA transcripts as the source, TCR beta CDR3 regions were amplified. Carried out on the TCR CDR3, a first-round RT-PCR used the HTBI primer set. A single record per CDR3 protein comes from TCRdb applying MiXCR to the multiplex PCR reads. The repertoire holds around 180,000 distinct CDR3 sequences, over 15% seen once, with approximately 28% in the top ten. Trimming took off 5 bases at V and 4 bases at J, with 8 bases between the two ends. The CDR3 is made up of 12 amino acids. Looked up from germline, CDR1 is MNHEY and CDR2 is SVGEGT. The sample holds many counts of this clonotype.

This chain links TRBV6-2 or TRBV6-3 with TRBJ1-2; D is possibly TRBD1 (5 bases). The specimen sequenced was blood. The sequence was obtained from a woman in her fifties or sixties with Graves' hyperthyroidism. The CDR3 DNA reads TGTGCCAGCAGTCCTGACAGCTATGGCTACACCTTC. It codes for CASSPDSYGYTF.